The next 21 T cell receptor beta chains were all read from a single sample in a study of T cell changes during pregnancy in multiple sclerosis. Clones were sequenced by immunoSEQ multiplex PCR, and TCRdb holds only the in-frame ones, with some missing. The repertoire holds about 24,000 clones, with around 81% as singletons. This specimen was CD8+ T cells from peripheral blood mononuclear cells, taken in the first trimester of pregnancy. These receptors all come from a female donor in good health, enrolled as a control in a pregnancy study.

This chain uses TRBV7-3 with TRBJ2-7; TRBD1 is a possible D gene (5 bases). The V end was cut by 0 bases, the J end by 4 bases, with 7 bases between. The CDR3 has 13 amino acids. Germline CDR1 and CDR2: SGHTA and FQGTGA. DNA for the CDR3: TGTGCCAGCAGCTTAACGGCAGGGTACGAGCAGTACTTC. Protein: CASSLTAGYEQYF.

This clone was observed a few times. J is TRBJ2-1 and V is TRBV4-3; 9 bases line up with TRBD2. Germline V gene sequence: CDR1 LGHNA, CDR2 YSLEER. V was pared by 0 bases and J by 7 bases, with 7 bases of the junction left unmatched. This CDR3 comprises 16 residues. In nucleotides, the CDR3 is TGCGCCAGCAGCCAAGACTTCGCGGGGGGGAGTAATGAGCAGTTCTTC. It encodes CASSQDFAGGSNEQFF.

For the CDR3, the DNA is TGTGCCAGCAGTTCTCCGGCGGGGGGGCGGACTGAAGCTTTCTTT. Amino acid sequence: CASSSPAGGRTEAFF. This sequence joins TRBV6-5 and TRBJ1-1; perhaps TRBD1 as D (6 bases). Trimming took 4 bases from V and 5 from J, leaving 17 bases between them. Germline CDR1 and CDR2: MNHEY and SVGAGI. CDR3 size: 15 residues.

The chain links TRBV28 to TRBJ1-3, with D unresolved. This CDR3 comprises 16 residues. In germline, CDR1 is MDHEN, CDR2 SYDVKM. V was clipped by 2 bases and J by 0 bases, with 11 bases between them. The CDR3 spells CASSLVIANSGNTIYF. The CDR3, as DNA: TGTGCCAGCAGTTTAGTCATCGCTAACTCTGGAAACACCATATATTTT.

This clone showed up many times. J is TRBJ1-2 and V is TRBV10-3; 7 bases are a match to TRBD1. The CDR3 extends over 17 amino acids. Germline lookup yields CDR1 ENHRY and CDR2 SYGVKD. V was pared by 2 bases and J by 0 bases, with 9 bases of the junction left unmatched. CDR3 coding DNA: TGTGCCATCAGTGAGGACAAGCAGGGACAGCCTAACTATGGCTACACCTTC. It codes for CAISEDKQGQPNYGYTF.

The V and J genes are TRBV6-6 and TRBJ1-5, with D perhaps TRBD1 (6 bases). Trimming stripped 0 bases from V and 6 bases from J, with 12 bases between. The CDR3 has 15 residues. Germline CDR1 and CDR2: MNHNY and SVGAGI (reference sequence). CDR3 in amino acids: CASSYSEQGGQPQHF. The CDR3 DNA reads TGTGCCAGCAGTTACTCAGAGCAAGGGGGTCAGCCCCAGCATTTT.

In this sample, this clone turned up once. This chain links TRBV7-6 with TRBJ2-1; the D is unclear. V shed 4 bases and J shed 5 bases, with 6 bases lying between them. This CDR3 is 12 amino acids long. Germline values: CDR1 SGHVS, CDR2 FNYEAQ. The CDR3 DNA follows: TGTGCCAGCAGCTCACAGCACAATGAGCAGTTCTTC. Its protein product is CASSSQHNEQFF.

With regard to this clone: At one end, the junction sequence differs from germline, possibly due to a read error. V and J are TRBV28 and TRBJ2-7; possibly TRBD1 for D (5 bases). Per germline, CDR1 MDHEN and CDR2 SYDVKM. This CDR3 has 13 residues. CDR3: CASRLFDSYEQYF. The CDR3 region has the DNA TGTGCCAGCAGATTATTCGACAGCTACGAGCAGTACTTC.

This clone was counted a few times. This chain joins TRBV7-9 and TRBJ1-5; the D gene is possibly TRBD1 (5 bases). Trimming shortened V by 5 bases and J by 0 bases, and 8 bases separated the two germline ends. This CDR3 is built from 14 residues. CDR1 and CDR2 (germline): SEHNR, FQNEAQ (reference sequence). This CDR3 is CASSPQGSNQPQHF. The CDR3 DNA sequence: TGTGCCAGCAGCCCTCAGGGTAGCAATCAGCCCCAGCATTTT.

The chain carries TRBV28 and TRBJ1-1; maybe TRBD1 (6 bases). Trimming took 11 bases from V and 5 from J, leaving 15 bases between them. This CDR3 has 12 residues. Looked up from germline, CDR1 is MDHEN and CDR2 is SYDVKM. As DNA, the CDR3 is TGTGCCCACCCGGGGGGCCGGACTGAAGCTTTCTTT. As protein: CAHPGGRTEAFF.

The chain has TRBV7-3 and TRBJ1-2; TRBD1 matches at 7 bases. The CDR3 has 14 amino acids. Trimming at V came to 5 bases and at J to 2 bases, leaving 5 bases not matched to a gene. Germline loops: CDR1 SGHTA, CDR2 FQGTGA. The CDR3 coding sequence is TGTGCCAGCAGCCCCGGGACAGACAACTATGGCTACACCTTC. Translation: CASSPGTDNYGYTF.

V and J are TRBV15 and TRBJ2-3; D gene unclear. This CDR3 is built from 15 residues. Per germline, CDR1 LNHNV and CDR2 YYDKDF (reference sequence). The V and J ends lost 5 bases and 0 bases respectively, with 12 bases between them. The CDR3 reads CATSQLTLSTDTQYF. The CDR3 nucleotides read TGTGCCACCAGCCAATTAACTCTAAGCACAGATACGCAGTATTTT.

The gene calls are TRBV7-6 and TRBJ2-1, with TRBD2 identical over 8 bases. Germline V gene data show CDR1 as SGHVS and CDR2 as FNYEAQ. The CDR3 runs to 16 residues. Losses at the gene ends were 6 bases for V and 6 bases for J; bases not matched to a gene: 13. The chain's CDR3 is CASSYTPGLGVNEQFF. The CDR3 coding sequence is TGTGCCAGCAGTTATACCCCGGGACTAGGGGTCAATGAGCAGTTCTTC.

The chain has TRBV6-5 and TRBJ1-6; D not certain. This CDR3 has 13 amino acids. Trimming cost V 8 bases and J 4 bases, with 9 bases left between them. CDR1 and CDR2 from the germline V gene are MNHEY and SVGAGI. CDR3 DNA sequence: TGTGCCAGCGGCCGCGGGTATAATTCACCCCTCCACTTT. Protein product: CASGRGYNSPLHF.

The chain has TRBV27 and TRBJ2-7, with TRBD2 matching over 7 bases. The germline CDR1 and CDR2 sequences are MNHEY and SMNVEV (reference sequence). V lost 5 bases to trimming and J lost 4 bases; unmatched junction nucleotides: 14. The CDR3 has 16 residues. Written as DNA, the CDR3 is TGTGCCAGCAGTCCCAAATCGCGCGGGAGCTGGTACGAGCAGTACTTC. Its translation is CASSPKSRGSWYEQYF.

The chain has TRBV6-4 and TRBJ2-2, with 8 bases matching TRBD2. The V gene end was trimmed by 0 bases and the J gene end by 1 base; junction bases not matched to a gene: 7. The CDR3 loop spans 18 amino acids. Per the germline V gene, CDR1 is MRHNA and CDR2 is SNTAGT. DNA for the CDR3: TGTGCCAGCAGTGACTCAACAGGCCTAGCGGGGAACACCGGGGAGCTGTTTTTT. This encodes CASSDSTGLAGNTGELFF.

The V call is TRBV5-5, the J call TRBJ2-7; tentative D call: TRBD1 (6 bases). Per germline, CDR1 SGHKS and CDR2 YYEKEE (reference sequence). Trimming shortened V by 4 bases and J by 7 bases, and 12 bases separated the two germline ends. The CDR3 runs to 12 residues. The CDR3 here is CASSRGSGEQYF. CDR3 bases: TGTGCCAGCAGCAGGGGGTCGGGAGAGCAGTACTTC.

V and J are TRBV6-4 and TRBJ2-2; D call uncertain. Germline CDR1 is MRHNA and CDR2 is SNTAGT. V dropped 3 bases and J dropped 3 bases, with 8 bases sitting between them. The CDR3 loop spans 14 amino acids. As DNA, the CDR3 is TGTGCCAGCAGTGAAAATCGGGACACCGGGGAGCTGTTTTTT. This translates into CASSENRDTGELFF.

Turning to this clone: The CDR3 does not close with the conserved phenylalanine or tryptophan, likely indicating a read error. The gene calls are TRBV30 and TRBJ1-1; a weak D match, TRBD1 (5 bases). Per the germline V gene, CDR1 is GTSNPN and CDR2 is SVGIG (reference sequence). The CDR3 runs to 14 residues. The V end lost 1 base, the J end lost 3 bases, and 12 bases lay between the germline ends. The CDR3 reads CAWSGDGGYTEAFL. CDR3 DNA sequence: TGTGCCTGGAGTGGGGACGGGGGGTACACTGAAGCTTTCCTT.

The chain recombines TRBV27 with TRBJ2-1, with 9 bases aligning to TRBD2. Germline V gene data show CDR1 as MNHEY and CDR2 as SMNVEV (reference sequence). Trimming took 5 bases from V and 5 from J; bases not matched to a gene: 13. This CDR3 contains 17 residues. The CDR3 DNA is TGTGCCAGCAGTCTGGACAGTACGCGGGAGGGGAACAATGAGCAGTTCTTC. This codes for CASSLDSTREGNNEQFF.

CDR3 in amino acids: CASNPDRGRGYTF. In DNA, the CDR3 is TGTGCCAGCAACCCGGACAGGGGACGTGGCTACACCTTC. V and J are TRBV2 and TRBJ1-2; 9 positions match TRBD1. The CDR3 spans 13 residues. V lost 7 bases and J lost 7; bases outside the gene matches: 7. Germline-derived CDR1 and CDR2 are SNHLY and FYNNEI.